This T cell receptor beta chain was obtained from a study of T cell repertoires in cytomegalovirus infection. One entry per CDR3 protein, called by TCRdb with MiXCR from the reads. The table lists roughly 600,000 distinct CDR3 sequences, 20% to 25% of them singletons. Germline lookup yields CDR1 SGHNT and CDR2 YENEEA. J was trimmed by 5 bases and V by 6 bases; bases with no gene match: 5. The CDR3 sequence is 14 residues long. This rearrangement joins TRBV11-3 to TRBJ2-1; 9 bases are shared with TRBD2. The TCR was taken from a human donor in good health (CMV status not recorded). Some clones in this sample may be carry-over from other donors' samples. The sample consisted of CD8+ T cells from PBMCs. The CDR3 is CASSWVAGDNEQFF. In DNA form, the CDR3 reads TGTGCCAGCAGTTGGGTAGCGGGGGACAATGAGCAGTTCTTC.